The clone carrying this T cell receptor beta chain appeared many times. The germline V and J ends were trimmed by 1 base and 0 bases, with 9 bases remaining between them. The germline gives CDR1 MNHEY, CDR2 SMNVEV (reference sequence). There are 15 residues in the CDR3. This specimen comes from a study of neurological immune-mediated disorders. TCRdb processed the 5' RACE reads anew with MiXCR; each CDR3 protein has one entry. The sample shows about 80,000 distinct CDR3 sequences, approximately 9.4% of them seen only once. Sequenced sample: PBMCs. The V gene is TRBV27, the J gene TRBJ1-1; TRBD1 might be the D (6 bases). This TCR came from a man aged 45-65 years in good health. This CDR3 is CASSLLGHLNTEAFF. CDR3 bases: TGTGCCAGCAGTTTATTGGGACACCTGAACACTGAAGCTTTCTTT.